This entry lists 10 T cell receptor beta chains sequenced from one sample in a study of blood T cell repertoires in COVID-19. Assay used: immunoSEQ multiplex PCR; TCRdb lists only in-frame clones, some missing. Altogether tens of thousands of clones are present, around 93% being singletons, with the ten largest covering about 3.4%. Sequenced sample: peripheral blood. The origin of the receptors is a man in his fifties with acute or convalescent COVID-19.

This chain connects TRBV2 to TRBJ2-3, with 8 bases lining up with TRBD1. The length of the CDR3 is 14 residues. V lost 5 bases and J lost 4; bases outside the gene matches: 5. CDR1 and CDR2 from the germline V gene are SNHLY and FYNNEI. CDR3 nucleotide sequence: TGTGCCAGCAGTCGGGACAGGAGTCCAGATACGCAGTATTTT. Encoded protein: CASSRDRSPDTQYF.

The chain links TRBV5-4 to TRBJ1-5, with D perhaps TRBD1 (5 bases). The V and J ends lost 4 bases and 8 bases respectively, with 25 bases between them. CDR1 SGHNT and CDR2 YYREEE come from the germline V gene (reference sequence). This CDR3 comprises 17 residues. Here the CDR3 reads CASSTDRLRGKLKPQHF. The CDR3 coding sequence is TGTGCCAGCAGCACGGACCGTCTCCGGGGGAAATTAAAGCCCCAGCATTTT.

The chain is built from TRBV5-1 and TRBJ1-5; 10 bases fit TRBD1. Trimming removed 3 bases from V and 4 bases from J; junction bases left unmatched: 4. The length of the CDR3 is 15 residues. In germline, CDR1 is SGHRS, CDR2 YFSETQ. In DNA form, the CDR3 reads TGCGCCAGCAGCTACGGGACAGGGGCAAATCAGCCCCAGCATTTT. It is translated as CASSYGTGANQPQHF.

The chain couples TRBV12-3 or TRBV12-4 to TRBJ1-6, with 8 bases fitting TRBD1. This CDR3 has 13 amino acids. Trimming removed 9 bases from V and 7 bases from J; junction bases left unmatched: 5. The CDR3 here is CASTRGPNSPLHF. CDR3 coding DNA: TGTGCCAGTACCAGGGGGCCCAATTCACCCCTCCACTTT.

This chain connects TRBV25-1 to TRBJ1-1, with no clear D. The CDR3 runs to 14 residues. V lost 4 bases and J lost 5, with 14 bases in between. The germline V gene has CDR1 MGHDK and CDR2 SYGVNS. The CDR3 DNA reads TGTGCCAGCAGTGGAGGCCTAATCGGAACTGAAGCTTTCTTT. Translating gives CASSGGLIGTEAFF.

The rearrangement uses TRBV5-1 and TRBJ2-1, with TRBD2 matching over 14 bases. V was pared by 3 bases and J by 8 bases, with 4 bases of the junction left unmatched. The CDR3 contains 15 residues. Germline CDR1 is SGHRS and CDR2 is YFSETQ. CDR3 loop: CASSWGTSGGDEQFF. Here the CDR3 DNA reads TGCGCCAGCAGCTGGGGGACTAGCGGGGGCGATGAGCAGTTCTTC.

This chain links TRBV29-1 with TRBJ2-4; D gene unclear. Germline CDR1 and CDR2: SQVTM and ANQGSEA. The V gene lost 8 bases and the J gene lost 7 bases, with 12 bases spanning the gap. This CDR3 has 11 amino acids. As DNA, the CDR3 is TGCAGCTCACACTTCGGGAACATTCAGTACTTC. Translation: CSSHFGNIQYF.

The chain has TRBV12-3 or TRBV12-4 and TRBJ2-3, with a possible D match to TRBD2 (6 bases). Trimming removed 7 bases from V and 5 bases from J, with 10 bases in between. The CDR3 contains 12 residues. The CDR3 here is CASNLAQDTQYF. For the CDR3, the DNA is TGTGCCAGCAACCTAGCGCAAGATACGCAGTATTTT.

The J gene is TRBJ1-2, the V gene TRBV19, with TRBD1 matching over 8 bases. CDR3 length: 15 residues. Germline V gene lookup returns CDR1 LNHDA and CDR2 SQIVND (reference sequence). With 5 bases clipped from V and 1 base from J, the junction kept 6 bases outside the gene matches. The CDR3 region is CASSAPGQGNYGYTF. The CDR3 nucleotides read TGTGCCAGTAGTGCCCCCGGACAGGGTAACTATGGCTACACCTTC. Full variable domain (missing parts from reference TRBV19 and TRBJ1-2): DGGITQSPKYLFRKEGQNVTLSCEQNLNHDAMYWYRQDPGQGLRLIYYSQIVNDFQKGDIAEGYSVSREKKESFPLTVTSAQKNPTAFYLCASSAPGQGNYGYTFGSGTRLTVV.

The chain joins TRBV7-3 to TRBJ1-5; 8 nucleotides match TRBD1. Germline V gives CDR1 SGHTA, CDR2 FQGTGA. V lost 5 bases to trimming and J lost 5 bases; unmatched junction nucleotides: 5. The CDR3 covers 14 residues. CDR3 DNA: TGTGCCAGCAGCAAACAGGGGGGGGATCAGCCCCAGCATTTT. Protein sequence: CASSKQGGDQPQHF.